These T cell receptor beta chains were read from a single sample in a study of monozygotic twins with inflammatory bowel disease. After re-calling the 5' RACE reads, TCRdb lists one entry per CDR3 protein, DNA absent. The listing records about 150,000 distinct CDR3 sequences. Sequencing input: blood. These receptors all come from a human donor with ulcerative colitis or Crohn's disease, or a healthy co-twin of an affected twin (not recorded which). The CDR3 runs from the conserved cysteine through the conserved F or W.

TRBJ2-3	TRBV7-6	CASSLRTSRGSLTDTQYF
TRBJ2-2	TRBV5-4	CASSWGLAGNTGELFF
TRBJ2-2	TRBV29-1	CSVYSIRAGELFF
TRBJ1-3	TRBV13	CASSLGMGNTIYF
TRBJ2-1	TRBV11-3	CASSLGTSGMGEQFF
TRBJ1-5	TRBV7-9	CASSHGIGKNQPQHF
TRBJ2-1	TRBV2	CASSGQGVRNEQFF
TRBJ2-7	TRBV5-1	CASSLGQYSYEQYF
TRBJ2-2	TRBV7-3	CASSFSSGLTGELFF
TRBJ2-2	TRBV20-1	CSARALAGPRGGELFF
TRBJ2-1	TRBV5-4	CASSLPVLAGENEQFF
TRBJ2-1	TRBV7-2	CASSFPGLPGGHNEQFF
TRBJ1-1	TRBV27	CASSFRGLRSDEAFF
TRBJ1-1	TRBV29-1	CSITDNTEAFF
TRBJ1-3	TRBV12-3/TRBV12-4	CASRVNGQGTGNTIYF
TRBJ2-3	TRBV7-9	CASSSSTGTGDTQYF
TRBJ1-4	TRBV14	CASSLVREGANEKLFF
TRBJ2-3	TRBV7-9	CATAVWRERVDTQYF
TRBJ2-5	TRBV20-1	CSARAPQWETQYF
TRBJ1-6	TRBV6-1	CASSAGGRLGFSPLHF
TRBJ1-1	TRBV29-1	CSVDGRNTEAFF
TRBJ2-7	TRBV5-1	CASSFGTGLYEQYF
TRBJ1-2	TRBV6-2/TRBV6-3	CASSDPGQSYGYTF
TRBJ2-6	TRBV27	CASSLESEVVSGANVLTF
TRBJ1-5	TRBV10-3	CATRQGNSNQPQHF
TRBJ2-3	TRBV4-2	CASSQEGFPFGTDTQYF
TRBJ2-1	TRBV12-5	CASGLVWDRSYNEQFF
TRBJ2-7	TRBV7-3	CASSPAQGSGEQYF
TRBJ2-5	TRBV20-1	CSAWGQLSPETQYF
TRBJ2-7	TRBV27	CASSLSVTSEQYF
TRBJ2-7	TRBV5-1	CASSTGSSYEQYF
TRBJ2-2	TRBV19	CASRTGTANTGELFF
TRBJ1-1	TRBV30	CAWSEKGYGSFAEAFF
TRBJ1-1	TRBV29-1	CSVDASKLNTEAFF
TRBJ2-2	TRBV18	CASSPLRPPNTGELFF
TRBJ2-2	TRBV7-3	CASSLLAGPTTGELFF
TRBJ1-5	TRBV20-1	CSARGRGTQSNQPQHF
TRBJ2-2	TRBV5-4	CASSLVGTGGSGELFF
TRBJ1-1	TRBV9	CASSATTRPGEAFF
TRBJ2-1	TRBV6-5	CASSYAGGGQRHNEQFF
TRBJ2-3	TRBV6-4	CASSDSERDSTDTQYF
TRBJ1-1	TRBV5-4	CASSLLEQPNTEAFF
TRBJ2-2	TRBV6-4	CASSDVQDTGELFF
TRBJ2-1	TRBV7-6	CASSWTGGPNEQFF
TRBJ1-2	TRBV10-3	CAISESRGYTF
TRBJ2-1	TRBV20-1	CSGEQGANNEQFF
TRBJ2-4	TRBV5-1	CASSLVTGENIQYF
TRBJ1-2	TRBV6-5	CASSRQAPGGYTF
TRBJ1-4	TRBV18	CASSIRTHRQGHEKLFF
TRBJ2-5	TRBV20-1	CSARESGSAQETQYF
TRBJ2-1	TRBV12-3/TRBV12-4	CASTPNSGRALGNEQFF
TRBJ2-7	TRBV5-1	CASSGGTGSYEQYF
TRBJ1-2	TRBV15	CATSRVAQGFHGYTF
TRBJ2-2	TRBV5-4	CASSYSVTAGGELFF
TRBJ2-2	TRBV12-5	CASALVGMDTGELFF